This T cell receptor beta chain comes out of a study of CD8 T cells in Susac syndrome (dated by TCRdb to the late 2010s). With respect to the entire study: Of the Susac syndrome patients who were sequenced, about eight were in clinical remission while roughly six had clinically active disease. At blood withdrawal, Susac syndrome patients were either therapy-naive, taking corticosteroids (in some cases with IVIg as well), or taking IVIg alone. Whether CD8+ T cell activation and differentiation in Susac syndrome was antigen driven was tested using repertoire sequencing.

RNA was extracted using the RNeasy kit, and about 0.45 to 1 ug of the RNA was reverse transcribed with random hexamers. The immunoSEQ multiplex PCR assay, covering 54 Vbeta and 13 Jbeta segments, was used to amplify TCR beta CDR3 regions. PCR amplification bias was corrected using a synthetic template baseline for primer optimization and computational correction. For the original study's pipeline: Reads were annotated to V, D and J genes according to IMGT and were analyzed with immunoSEQ Analyzer, with only productive sequences retained. To calculate clonality, Shannon entropy was normalized by log2 of the number of productive unique sequences and then subtracted from one. Public and private clones were assessed among the 100 most prevalent clones of each patient and control. A clone was defined as Susac-specific if it was absent from the healthy and MS cohorts, from 950 to 1,300 published viral clones and from other ImmuneACCESS disease sequences. TCRdb handled the public reads itself, with Q25 trimming in fastp and clone calling in MiXCR, and kept productive beta chains. Duplicate CDR3 protein sequences are folded into a single record with the most common DNA and genes. The V and J calls here are based on TCRdb, not the publication. The sample contains under 150,000 distinct CDR3 sequences, approximately 95% of them found a single time. 0.13% to 0.15% of the sample belongs to the ten largest clones.

Peripheral blood CD8+ and CD4+ T cells from healthy donors, Susac syndrome patients and multiple sclerosis patients were profiled by high-throughput TCR beta sequencing. Susac syndrome patients met recently defined diagnostic criteria for definite or probable disease. Bulk CD8+ and CD4+ T cells were purified magnetically by negative isolation, whereas CD8+ TEMRA cells were enriched by FACS. Blood was drawn into EDTA tubes, processed within 24 hours, and PBMCs were isolated by density gradient centrifugation. PBMCs intended for TCR sequencing were cryopreserved in liquid nitrogen and were subsequently thawed in a 37 degrees C water bath. A purity of at least 90% was achieved for sorted or isolated CD4+, CD8+ and CD8+ TEMRA cells. The paper's findings and limits, for the study overall: The TCR sequencing and HLA analysis was acknowledged to have included a relatively small number of individuals. In the CD4+ T cell repertoire of Susac syndrome patients, clonal expansion was not detected.

A note on this clonotype: Its target antigen remains unknown. No clone much larger than this one lies a single base away; base qualities are absent.

Its CDR3 holds 11 amino acids, cysteine through phenylalanine. Only the CDR3 DNA is retained, 33 bases long and in frame from the first base. Trimming takes 5 bases from V and 8 bases from J, and the germline ends sit 12 bases apart. According to the germline V gene, CDR1 reads SQVTM and CDR2 reads ANQGSEA. What was sequenced was CD4+ T cells from PBMCs. The chain employs TRBV29-1 and TRBJ1-2, with the D gene not confidently named. This receptor was identified in a human donor with Susac syndrome. The CDR3: CSVSWVGGYTF. DNA sequence: TGCAGCGTTAGTTGGGTAGGCGGCTACACCTTC.